Below, 23 T cell receptor beta chains from the same sample are listed, as sequenced in a study of identical twins. TCRdb analysed the 5' RACE reads with MiXCR anew, one entry per CDR3 protein. The data contain about 890,000 distinct CDR3 sequences, over 9% of them singletons. This sample also belongs to another study, concerning yellow fever vaccine responses in identical twins.

Sample: PBMCs. The receptors come from a young woman in good health.

This clonotype was counted a single time. V usage is TRBV18 and J usage is TRBJ2-1; 7 nucleotides match TRBD1. Germline V lookup: CDR1 KGHSH, CDR2 LQKENI. The CDR3 loop spans 13 amino acids. Losses at the gene ends were 2 bases for V and 8 bases for J; bases not matched to a gene: 3. DNA for the CDR3: TGTGCCAGCTCACCAACAGGGGCCTATGAGCAGTTCTTC. It yields the protein CASSPTGAYEQFF.

The chain employs TRBV6-1 and TRBJ1-2, with no clear D. V lost 6 bases to trimming and J lost 4 bases, with 15 bases between them. The CDR3 is 14 amino acids. In germline, CDR1 is MNHNS, CDR2 SASEGT. CDR3 DNA sequence: TGTGCCAGCAGGCGCGAGGACGGGCTCTATGGCTACACCTTC. This sequence encodes CASRREDGLYGYTF.

Written as DNA, the CDR3 is TGCAGTGCCCCTGGGGCCTTCTACAATGAGCAGTTCTTC. The encoded protein is CSAPGAFYNEQFF. The rearrangement uses TRBV20-1 and TRBJ2-1; TRBD1 is a possible D gene (5 bases). This CDR3 contains 13 residues. Germline values: CDR1 DFQATT, CDR2 SNEGSKA (reference sequence). With 6 bases removed from V and 3 bases from J, the gap between germline ends came to 12 bases.

This clonotype was recorded a few times. V gene TRBV21-1 combines with J gene TRBJ2-4; the table calls TRBD1, which could not be checked here. TRBV21-1 is a documented pseudogene. The CDR3 extends over 24 amino acids. In nucleotides, the CDR3 is TGTGCCAGCAGCAAAGTAGAGGCAGGGGGTCTAAACCGAAAACAAAAGCTAGCCAAAAACATTCAGTACTTC. It translates to CASSKVEAGGLNRKQKLAKNIQYF.

This clonotype was detected ten times or more. Here the CDR3 DNA reads TGCGCCAGCAGCTCACAGGGGACTCCGACTTACAATGAGCAGTTCTTC. Protein product: CASSSQGTPTYNEQFF. This chain links TRBV5-1 with TRBJ2-1, with D tentatively TRBD1 (7 bases). The V and J ends lost 3 bases and 4 bases respectively, with 17 bases between them. Germline V gene lookup returns CDR1 SGHRS and CDR2 YFSETQ. CDR3 length equals 16 residues.

This clonotype was observed many times. J is TRBJ2-1 and V is TRBV4-2; 12 nucleotides agree with TRBD2. Germline lookup yields CDR1 LGHNA and CDR2 YNFKEQ. V shed 4 bases, J shed 6 bases, and the junction held 10 bases outside the gene matches. The CDR3 sequence is 17 residues long. As DNA, the CDR3 is TGTGCCAGCAGCCCCTCCTTGACTAGCGGGAGCACCAATGAGCAGTTCTTC. Protein sequence: CASSPSLTSGSTNEQFF.

This clonotype showed up just a few times. The chain employs TRBV27 and TRBJ2-2, with TRBD1 as a possible D gene (5 bases). CDR1 and CDR2 (germline): MNHEY, SMNVEV (reference sequence). The V gene lost 3 bases and the J gene lost 5 bases, with 13 bases spanning the gap. The CDR3 runs 15 residues. The CDR3 DNA follows: TGTGCCAGCAGTTTGAATCAGGGTTTAACCGGGGAGCTGTTTTTT. As protein: CASSLNQGLTGELFF.

The J gene is TRBJ2-1, the V gene TRBV28; 10 bases fit TRBD2. The trim removed 2 bases at V and 7 bases at J, leaving 5 bases unmatched. This CDR3 region has 15 residues. Germline lookup yields CDR1 MDHEN and CDR2 SYDVKM. DNA for the CDR3: TGTGCCAGCAGTTTAGAAGCGGGAGGGCCTAATGAGCAGTTCTTC. Encoded protein: CASSLEAGGPNEQFF.

The chain recombines TRBV11-2 with TRBJ1-2; tentative D call: TRBD1 (6 bases). Trimming took off 5 bases at V and 8 bases at J, with 15 bases between the two ends. The CDR3 has 13 residues. Germline loops: CDR1 SGHAT, CDR2 FQNNGV. CDR3 sequence (DNA): TGTGCCAGCAGCCCTCCAGGGGCGAGGGGCTACACCTTC. This gives the protein CASSPPGARGYTF.

This clonotype came up a few times. The V gene is TRBV5-1, the J gene TRBJ1-1, with TRBD1 matching over 7 bases. V dropped 1 base and J dropped 0; count of bases not matched to a gene: 6. Looked up from germline, CDR1 is SGHRS and CDR2 is YFSETQ. The length of the CDR3 is 16 residues. CDR3 bases: TGCGCCAGCAGCTTGAGGGGGCTGGATTTGAACACTGAAGCTTTCTTT. The encoded protein is CASSLRGLDLNTEAFF.

The sample holds a few counts of this clonotype. CDR3 region: CASSQPPSGNTEAFF. The CDR3 coding sequence is TGCGCCAGCAGCCAACCCCCTTCGGGGAACACTGAAGCTTTCTTT. The V call is TRBV4-1, the J call TRBJ1-1; no clear D gene. The germline V and J ends were trimmed by 2 bases and 1 base, with 11 bases remaining between them. This CDR3 comprises 15 residues. Germline V gene data show CDR1 as MGHRA and CDR2 as YSYEKL.

This clonotype was found many times. V usage is TRBV12-3 or TRBV12-4 and J usage is TRBJ1-6; D is unclear. The CDR3 sequence is 12 residues long. Trimming shortened V by 2 bases and J by 5 bases, and 1 base separated the two germline ends. The CDR3 DNA is TGTGCCAGCAGTTTACATAATTCACCCCTCCACTTT. The encoded protein is CASSLHNSPLHF.

With regard to this clonotype: A read error is possible here, since a much larger clone lies one base away. The rearrangement uses TRBV2 and TRBJ2-1; D is unresolved. V lost 7 bases and J 0 bases, leaving 10 bases between the germline ends. This CDR3 is built from 14 residues. Germline CDR1 SNHLY, CDR2 FYNNEI. As DNA, the CDR3 is TGTGCCAGCACCCCTCAAAGCTCCTACAATGAGCAGTTCTTC. It specifies CASTPQSSYNEQFF.

This clonotype was recorded many times. This chain links TRBV20-1 with TRBJ2-2; D is unclear. The V gene lost 1 base and the J gene lost 6 bases, with 12 bases spanning the gap. This CDR3 has 14 amino acids. The germline V gene has CDR1 DFQATT and CDR2 SNEGSKA (reference sequence). The CDR3 nucleotides are TGCAGTGCTAGAGTGAGGCTTAGGGCCGGGGAGCTGTTTTTT. Residues: CSARVRLRAGELFF.

This clonotype showed up just a few times. The chain combines TRBV5-1 with TRBJ2-2; 10 bases align to TRBD1. After removal of 4 bases from V and 1 base from J, the junction contained 7 bases not matched to a gene. Per germline, CDR1 SGHRS and CDR2 YFSETQ. The CDR3 is 17 amino acids. Written as DNA, the CDR3 is TGCGCCAGCAGCCGGGACAGGGGTGTTAAGAACACCGGGGAGCTGTTTTTT. Protein product: CASSRDRGVKNTGELFF.

The sample holds one count of this clonotype. The chain links TRBV12-3 or TRBV12-4 to TRBJ2-4; 15 positions agree with TRBD2. The CDR3 extends over 14 amino acids. V shed 7 bases and J 8 bases; nucleotides not matched to a gene: 3. This CDR3 reads CASTGLAGGYIQYF. CDR3 nucleotides: TGTGCCAGCACCGGACTAGCGGGAGGGTACATTCAGTACTTC.

V usage is TRBV7-7 and J usage is TRBJ2-7; 9 bases line up with TRBD2. CDR3 length equals 15 residues. V gave up 5 bases and J gave up 2 bases; unmatched junction bases: 7. The V gene's germline CDR1 is SSHAT and CDR2 FNYEAQ (reference sequence). CDR3 DNA: TGTGCCAGCAGCCTCCAACCTAGCGGGACCTACGAGCAGTACTTC. Amino acids: CASSLQPSGTYEQYF.

This clonotype was recorded a few times. This chain joins TRBV20-1 and TRBJ2-1; possible D gene TRBD2, 6 bases. The germline CDR1 and CDR2 sequences are DFQATT and SNEGSKA (reference sequence). The CDR3 runs 17 residues. The ends were cut back, 1 base at V and 0 bases at J, with 16 bases in the middle. CDR3 sequence: CSARGWTIPSSYNEQFF. The CDR3 DNA follows: TGCAGTGCTAGAGGTTGGACTATCCCGAGCTCCTACAATGAGCAGTTCTTC.

The J gene is TRBJ2-2, the V gene TRBV28; 8 positions agree with TRBD1. The CDR3 length is 14 residues. Per the germline V gene, CDR1 is MDHEN and CDR2 is SYDVKM. Trimming took 6 bases from V and 5 from J; bases not matched to a gene: 5. The CDR3 loop reads CASRGQGRTGELFF. CDR3 nucleotides: TGTGCCAGCAGAGGACAGGGACGGACCGGGGAGCTGTTTTTT.

To note about this clonotype: This probably arose from a read error, given a far larger clone one base away. As the CDR3 is not closed by the conserved phenylalanine or tryptophan, this likely results from a read error. The chain is built from TRBV4-1 and TRBJ2-3; 13 positions match TRBD2. V was clipped by 4 bases and J by 3 bases; unmatched bases: 1. CDR1 is MGHRA and CDR2 is YSYEKL in the germline V gene. The length of the CDR3 is 15 residues. The CDR3 DNA is TGCGCCAGCAGCCTGACTAGCGGGAGGACAGATACGCAGTATTAT. Its translation: CASSLTSGRTDTQYY.

This clonotype came up a few times. The chain recombines TRBV5-1 with TRBJ2-3; 10 bases agree with TRBD2. Losses at the gene ends were 0 bases for V and 0 bases for J; bases not matched to a gene: 10. Germline V gene data show CDR1 as SGHRS and CDR2 as YFSETQ. This CDR3 contains 19 residues. The CDR3 spells CASSLGRLAGGTSTDTQYF. DNA for the CDR3: TGCGCCAGCAGCTTGGGCCGTTTAGCGGGGGGTACTAGCACAGATACGCAGTATTTT.

This clonotype was seen repeatedly, ten times or more. The V gene is TRBV6-5, the J gene TRBJ2-6, with D possibly matching TRBD2 (5 bases). V was cut by 4 bases and J by 4 bases, with 17 bases left in between. Germline CDR1 is MNHEY and CDR2 is SVGAGI. CDR3 size: 17 residues. The CDR3 DNA follows: TGTGCCAGCAGTTCGAGGGAAATCCCTACCGGGGCCAACGTCCTGACTTTC. Protein product: CASSSREIPTGANVLTF.

This clonotype was observed many times. The chain has TRBV5-6 and TRBJ2-1; TRBD2 is a possible D gene (5 bases). Germline values: CDR1 SGHDT, CDR2 YYEEEE. The CDR3 is 12 amino acids. Trimming shortened V by 2 bases and J by 8 bases, and 8 bases separated the two germline ends. CDR3 residues: CASSFLAHEQFF. CDR3 bases: TGTGCCAGCAGCTTCCTAGCACATGAGCAGTTCTTC.